The entry that follows covers one TCR beta chain sequence. This entry is derived from a study of blood T cell repertoires in COVID-19. Study overall: There were acute and convalescent COVID-19 samples, and they came from the United States, Italy and Spain.

V shed 5 bases and J shed 3 bases, with 17 bases lying between them. The germline V gene encodes CDR1 KGHSH and CDR2 LQKENI. CDR3 length: 15 residues. In the authors' workflow: Amplification of reference gene primers was used by the study to estimate nucleated cell counts. Only in-frame clones appear in the TCRdb table, and some are missing; sequencing was by immunoSEQ multiplex PCR. The V and J calls and clone size come from that table; D and trimming were worked out from the DNA. Altogether hundreds of thousands of clones are present, roughly 90% being singletons, with the ten largest covering about 1.5%.

The sequenced sample was peripheral blood. The chain combines TRBV18 with TRBJ2-7, with D perhaps TRBD2 (5 bases). The sequence came from a woman aged 25-40 years with active or convalescent COVID-19. The CDR3 DNA reads as TGTGCCAGCTCATCTTTTGACAAGGGAGACTACGAGCAGTACTTC. Its protein product is CASSSFDKGDYEQYF.